The clone carrying this T cell receptor (beta chain) has ten or more counts. Its antigen is unknown. TCRdb recomputed calls from the reads with MiXCR, one row per CDR3 protein. The table records fewer than 350,000 distinct CDR3 sequences, 9% to 9.5% of them present only once. These data come from a study of T cell repertoires in cytomegalovirus infection. The CDR3 covers 12 residues. Germline lookup yields CDR1 SGHVS and CDR2 FQNEAQ. V lost 5 bases to trimming and J lost 7 bases, with 10 bases between them. Findings and limits, study-wide: HLA-C-restricted CMV-specific TCR beta clonotypes prevailed in the ex vivo response.

This sequence was found in a human donor in good health (CMV status not recorded). Some clones in this sample may be carry-over from other donors' samples. The specimen sequenced was PBMCs. This chain connects TRBV7-8 to TRBJ2-3, with D possibly being TRBD1 (6 bases). The CDR3 DNA reads TGTGCCAGCAGCCAGGACAGCTATACGCAGTATTTT. This encodes CASSQDSYTQYF.